The 15 T cell receptor beta chains in this list originate from one sample, sequenced in a study of vaccination effects on CD4 cells after COVID-19. Generated by immunoSEQ multiplex PCR, the TCRdb table keeps only in-frame clones and is missing some. The repertoire holds 25,000 or so clones, around 75% seen once, with approximately 21% in the top ten. Viral peptide pools were used in the ViraFEST assay to expand antigen-specific CD4+ T cells, and sequencing came afterward. Having been cultured for approximately ten days, the cells underwent CD4+ T cell isolation. Nucleocapsid antibodies were negative in the vaccine recipients, who had never had SARS-CoV-2 infection. No antigen has been identified for these receptors. Sample: CD4+ T cells from PBMCs cultured with HCoV-NL63 spike peptides, taken before COVID-19 vaccination. Every receptor here comes from a human donor who received a COVID-19 vaccine.

The chain joins TRBV7-2 to TRBJ2-5, with D possibly being TRBD2 (5 bases). CDR3 size: 14 residues. Trimming stripped 3 bases from V and 5 bases from J, with 13 bases between. Germline CDR1 is SGHTA and CDR2 is FQGNSA. The CDR3 DNA reads as TGTGCCAGCAGCTTTCGTCCTCGCGGGGAGACCCAGTACTTC. This encodes CASSFRPRGETQYF.

V is TRBV10-3 and J is TRBJ2-1, with D perhaps TRBD2 (5 bases). Trimming cost V 7 bases and J 8 bases, with 12 bases left between them. The CDR3 covers 12 residues. Germline V gives CDR1 ENHRY, CDR2 SYGVKD. The CDR3 nucleotides are TGTGCCATCACTAGCTCTGGCTATGAGCAGTTCTTC. It is translated as CAITSSGYEQFF.

The chain carries TRBV5-6 and TRBJ1-1; the D gene is possibly TRBD1 (6 bases). This CDR3 has 16 amino acids. With 4 bases removed from V and 1 base from J, the gap between germline ends came to 17 bases. CDR1 SGHDT and CDR2 YYEEEE come from the germline V gene. The CDR3 bases are TGTGCCAGCAGCCGGCGGGGGGCCGGAACGAACACTGAAGCTTTCTTT. Its protein product is CASSRRGAGTNTEAFF.

The rearrangement links TRBV28 to TRBJ2-1, with unresolved D. V dropped 2 bases and J dropped 0 bases, with 8 bases sitting between them. Per germline, CDR1 MDHEN and CDR2 SYDVKM. The CDR3 is made up of 15 amino acids. The DNA of the CDR3 is TGTGCCAGCAGTTTAGCGCAGGCCTCCTACAATGAGCAGTTCTTC. This translates into CASSLAQASYNEQFF.

This chain joins TRBV6-1 and TRBJ1-5; tentative D call: TRBD1 (5 bases). The CDR3 consists of 15 residues. V was pared by 1 base and J by 3 bases, with 10 bases between. Germline-derived CDR1 and CDR2 are MNHNS and SASEGT. CDR3 amino acids: CASSEGDGLNQPQHF. CDR3 DNA sequence: TGTGCCAGCAGTGAAGGGGACGGACTCAATCAGCCCCAGCATTTT.

This clone was picked up a small number of times. The V gene is TRBV13, the J gene TRBJ1-2; a possible D gene is TRBD1 (6 bases). The CDR3 is 12 amino acids. V dropped 3 bases and J dropped 8 bases, with 10 bases sitting between them. The germline V gene has CDR1 PRHDT and CDR2 FYEKMQ (reference sequence). This CDR3 is CASSFAGEGYTF. CDR3 coding DNA: TGTGCCAGCAGCTTCGCAGGGGAGGGCTACACCTTC.

The V and J genes are TRBV13 and TRBJ2-7; 14 bases map to TRBD2. Germline V gene data show CDR1 as PRHDT and CDR2 as FYEKMQ (reference sequence). The length of the CDR3 is 17 residues. The junction had 9 bases not matched to a gene; V was cut back by 4 bases and J by 4 bases. The CDR3 sequence is CASSSRTSGGPRYEQYF. Written as DNA, the CDR3 is TGTGCCAGCAGCTCGAGGACTAGCGGGGGGCCGCGTTACGAGCAGTACTTC.

This sequence joins TRBV11-1 and TRBJ2-1; a possible D gene is TRBD2 (6 bases). V shed 4 bases and J shed 5 bases, with 15 bases lying between them. This CDR3 has 15 residues. Looked up from germline, CDR1 is SGHAT and CDR2 is FQDESV (reference sequence). The CDR3 nucleotides read TGTGCCAGCAGCTCCGGGGGTCTCGCCCACAATGAGCAGTTCTTC. This sequence encodes CASSSGGLAHNEQFF.

The rearrangement joins TRBV20-1 to TRBJ2-1; TRBD2 agrees at 7 bases. The J segment lost 5 bases and the V segment lost 3 bases, leaving 7 bases of the junction unmatched. CDR3 length: 14 residues. Per germline, CDR1 DFQATT and CDR2 SNEGSKA (reference sequence). The CDR3 nucleotides are TGCAGTGCTAGTCCGGCTAGCGGAAACAATGAGCAGTTCTTC. This encodes CSASPASGNNEQFF.

V gene TRBV21-1 combines with J gene TRBJ2-6; the table assigns TRBD2, which was not confirmed against the DNA. TRBV21-1 is annotated as a pseudogene. CDR3 size: 15 residues. CDR3 residues: CARLVEGSGANVLTF. CDR3 coding DNA: TGTGCCAGGTTGGTCGAGGGTTCTGGGGCCAACGTCCTGACTTTC.

This chain joins TRBV6-5 and TRBJ2-6; TRBD2 agrees at 8 bases. This CDR3 is built from 15 residues. After removal of 6 bases from V and 2 bases from J, the junction contained 3 bases not matched to a gene. CDR1 and CDR2 (germline): MNHEY, SVGAGI. The chain's CDR3 is CASSPGGAGANVLTF. CDR3 bases: TGTGCCAGCAGCCCGGGAGGGGCTGGGGCCAACGTCCTGACTTTC.

This clone was seen once. The chain has TRBV5-8 and TRBJ2-1; D gene uncertain. V was shortened by 4 bases and J by 6 bases, with 11 bases between the two germline ends. CDR3 size: 13 residues. The germline V gene encodes CDR1 SGHTS and CDR2 YDEGEE. The CDR3: CASSVNIGNEQFF. CDR3 DNA sequence: TGTGCCAGCAGCGTAAACATTGGCAATGAGCAGTTCTTC.

This clone turned up a few times. The chain employs TRBV4-1 and TRBJ1-2; D is ambiguous. V was trimmed by 4 bases and J by 4 bases, leaving 10 bases between them. Germline V gene sequence: CDR1 MGHRA, CDR2 YSYEKL. The CDR3 consists of 13 residues. This CDR3 reads CASSRTDSYGYTF. The DNA for the CDR3 is TGCGCCAGCAGCCGAACGGATTCCTATGGCTACACCTTC.

The CDR3 DNA sequence: TGTGCCTGGAGAAAAGAAAGCAACTATGGCTACACCTTC. It specifies CAWRKESNYGYTF. The chain uses TRBV30 and TRBJ1-2; D not certain. V lost 3 bases and J lost 2, with 10 bases in between. The germline V gene has CDR1 GTSNPN and CDR2 SVGIG (reference sequence). CDR3 length: 13 amino acids. Variable domain in full (rest from reference TRBV30 and TRBJ1-2): SQTIHQWPATLVQPVGSPLSLECTVEGTSNPNLYWYRQAAGRGLQLLFYSVGIGQISSEVPQNLSASRPQDRQFILSSKKLLLSDSGFYLCAWRKESNYGYTFGSGTRLTVV.

The gene calls are TRBV6-1 and TRBJ2-7; perhaps D is TRBD1 or TRBD2 (5 bases each). CDR1 is MNHNS and CDR2 is SASEGT in the germline V gene. The CDR3 spans 13 residues. V lost 2 bases and J lost 12, with 17 bases in between. Here the CDR3 reads CASSESLRDRVYF. The CDR3, as DNA: TGTGCCAGCAGTGAAAGCTTAAGGGACCGAGTGTACTTC.